This TCR beta chain was obtained from a study of blood T cells in healthy people across ages (dated by TCRdb to about 2015). Regarding the research as a whole: In model experiments, template switching captured about one uniquely barcoded TCR beta cDNA molecule for every two T cells. To avoid experimental bias, donors of different ages were distributed randomly across sequencing lanes. The study measured age-related changes in TCR beta repertoire diversity using deep sequencing normalized with unique cDNA molecular identifiers. Four age groups were formed from the donors: young (average 16 years), middle-aged (around 37), aged (roughly 56) and long-lived (approximately 80). Using the same blood draw, the study looked at two additional independent replicas of 1 million unique cDNA reads for two donors, one aged 18 to 30 and the other aged 80 or older.

Summary of the overall study and its limitations: Bulk unsorted PBMC profiling prevented conclusive comparison of naive and antigen-experienced compartments. As age increased, observed TCR beta diversity per million T cells dropped in a roughly linear way, and a significant reduction was already evident by age about 40. Because the CMV infection status of the donors was unknown, age-related changes in expanded clonotypes may potentially have been confounded. Estimates of total diversity based on one million sequenced T cells were regarded as lower bounds and as underestimates. There was a strong correlation between observed TCR beta diversity and the percentage of naive T cells measured by flow cytometry. Compared with the aged group, more naive CD4+ T cells, fewer expanded clones and increased TCR diversity were shown by the long-lived group, suggesting age selection.

The donors were around 39 Caucasian individuals from Russia, aged 6 to 90 years, who were systemically healthy. About 10 milliliters of peripheral blood were collected from each donor into EDTA-treated Vacutainer tubes. PBMCs were isolated by Ficoll-Paque density-gradient centrifugation, with at least 6 million obtained per sample. Total RNA, at least 5.5 micrograms per sample, was extracted from PBMCs with Trizol reagent. For every donor, flow cytometry on a PBMC aliquot measured the percentage of naive CD45RAhigh/CD27high T cells. The library was generated by 5' RACE. The instrument was an Illumina HiSeq 2500. The second PCR ran for about 6 to 12 cycles and used a J-beta primer mix along with a sample-barcoded 5' primer. A template-switch 5' adaptor carrying 12 random nucleotides introduced a unique molecular identifier onto each TCR beta cDNA molecule. At least 2.5 million CDR3-containing paired-end reads were obtained from each sample. The Mint cDNA synthesis kit, primed by a TRBC-specific oligonucleotide, was used to synthesize first-strand cDNA from all RNA. All cDNA was treated with uracil-DNA glycosylase and then went through a first 18-cycle PCR with the universal primers M1SS and BC2_uni_R. Per the source publication's procedure: For normalization, 1 million high-quality reads, each with a distinct molecular identifier, were randomly selected from each sample. Reads sharing molecular identifiers were discarded rather than binned into consensus sequences. MiTCR, with a Q25 quality threshold and the strictest error-elimination algorithm, was used for CDR3 identification, clonotype clustering and error correction. A nonparametric unseen species model with Euler transformation was used to estimate lower-bound total TCR beta diversity. TCRdb redid the processing of the public reads, applying fastp at Q25 and MiXCR, and retained in-frame beta chains. Entries that share a CDR3 protein sequence are merged under the most common genes and DNA. For this entry, the V and J calls and clone size follow TCRdb and not the study's own pipeline. The sample contains some 780,000 distinct CDR3 sequences, more than 55% of them found a single time. Jointly, the top ten make up 25% to 30% of the sample.

A word on this clonotype: Its antigen is unknown. No base qualities exist here, and no much larger clone lies one base off it.

The CDR3 goes from the cysteine to the phenylalanine over 14 residues. Only the CDR3 portion is preserved as DNA: 42 bases, with reading frame beginning at the first base. CDR1 and CDR2 (LGHDT, YNNKEL) derive from the germline V gene (reference sequence). A distance of 5 bases separates the germline ends of V and J, which lose 1 base and 1 base respectively. Sequenced material: blood. The clonotype comes from a man aged 35-49 years in good health. The chain links TRBV3-1 with TRBJ2-1, with an unclear D gene assignment. In nucleotide form, the sequence is TGTGCCAGCAGCCAAGTGGCGTCCTACAATGAGCAGTTCTTC. Its protein reads: CASSQVASYNEQFF.